These 18 T cell receptor beta chains share one sample of origin, sequenced in a study of molecular identifiers for immune sequencing clone quantification. TCRdb re-called the PCR reads through MiXCR, storing one row per CDR3 protein. This table has about 510,000 distinct CDR3 sequences, less than 30% appearing once. The sequenced sample consisted of naive CD8+ T cells from blood, with Jurkat cell RNA spiked in. Stated subset: FACS-sorted CD8+CD4-CCR7+CD45RA+ naive T cells. All receptors derive from a human donor in good health. Some libraries in this study had Jurkat cell RNA spiked in.

This clonotype was found many times. This chain links TRBV7-6 with TRBJ1-1, with D possibly matching TRBD1 (5 bases). From germline, CDR1 is SGHVS and CDR2 FNYEAQ. The CDR3 has 15 amino acids. Trimming took 5 bases from V and 3 from J, leaving 16 bases between them. The CDR3 is CASSGAGGSDTEAFF. In DNA form, the CDR3 reads TGTGCCAGCAGCGGGGCCGGAGGTTCGGACACTGAAGCTTTCTTT.

This clonotype is a singleton in its sample. Just one base apart from a much larger clone, this may be a read error. The chain employs TRBV7-6 and TRBJ2-3; 11 bases line up with TRBD2. With 4 bases clipped from V and 2 bases from J, the junction kept 17 bases outside the gene matches. CDR1 SGHVS and CDR2 FNYEAQ come from the germline V gene. This CDR3 has 20 residues. The CDR3: CASSSPLAGARHTNTDTQYF. CDR3 nucleotides: TGTGCCAGCAGCTCCCCACTAGCGGGGGCCCGACACACCAACACAGATACGCAGTATTTT.

V and J are TRBV27 and TRBJ2-1, with a weak D call TRBD1 (5 bases). Trimming took off 6 bases at V and 5 bases at J, with 14 bases between the two ends. CDR1 and CDR2 from the germline V gene are MNHEY and SMNVEV (reference sequence). The CDR3 has 14 amino acids. The CDR3 coding sequence is TGTGCCAGCAGCCCCGCGACAGTGAACAATGAGCAGTTCTTC. As protein: CASSPATVNNEQFF.

This clonotype has ten or more counts. This chain links TRBV29-1 with TRBJ1-1, with D perhaps matching TRBD1 (5 bases). Trimming removed 5 bases from V and 6 bases from J, with 10 bases in between. CDR3 size: 11 residues. Germline CDR1 and CDR2: SQVTM and ANQGSEA. The CDR3 coding sequence is TGCAGCGTTCGGCAGGGCGCTGAAGCTTTCTTT. Its protein product is CSVRQGAEAFF.

This clonotype was counted ten times or more. The chain has TRBV5-4 and TRBJ2-5, with D possibly matching TRBD1 (6 bases). With 9 bases removed from V and 1 base from J, the gap between germline ends came to 13 bases. The CDR3 is 13 amino acids. The germline gives CDR1 SGHNT, CDR2 YYREEE (reference sequence). The CDR3 DNA reads as TGTGCCACTAACCGGGACACCCAAGAGACCCAGTACTTC. It yields the protein CATNRDTQETQYF.

This clonotype was detected a few times. The chain employs TRBV7-2 and TRBJ2-7, with D perhaps matching TRBD2 (6 bases). Trimming removed 3 bases from V and 0 bases from J, with 12 bases in between. In germline, CDR1 is SGHTA, CDR2 FQGNSA. This CDR3 region has 15 residues. CDR3 protein: CASSLGGTSSYEQYF. DNA for the CDR3: TGTGCCAGCAGCTTGGGGGGAACCAGCTCCTACGAGCAGTACTTC. The full variable domain, with the rest looked up from reference TRBV7-2 and TRBJ2-7, is GAGVSQSPSNKVTEKGKDVELRCDPISGHTALYWYRQSLGQGLEFLIYFQGNSAPDKSGLPSDRFSAERTGGSVSTLTIQRTQQEDSAVYLCASSLGGTSSYEQYFGPGTRLTVT.

In its sample, this clonotype was seen once. The chain links TRBV4-1 to TRBJ2-2, with D perhaps matching TRBD1 (6 bases). V lost 0 bases and J lost 4, with 15 bases in between. The CDR3 contains 17 residues. Germline assignment: CDR1 MGHRA and CDR2 YSYEKL. The CDR3 region is CASSQDFPGAITGELFF. Written as DNA, the CDR3 is TGCGCCAGCAGCCAAGATTTCCCAGGGGCCATCACCGGGGAGCTGTTTTTT.

The sample holds many counts of this clonotype. J is TRBJ2-3 and V is TRBV7-6, with TRBD1 as a possible D gene (5 bases). This CDR3 spans 16 amino acids. Germline values: CDR1 SGHVS, CDR2 FNYEAQ. V was pared by 1 base and J by 1 base, with 12 bases between. The CDR3 sequence: CASSLDSGMGTDTQYF. The CDR3 DNA reads TGTGCCAGCAGCTTAGACTCAGGGATGGGCACAGATACGCAGTATTTT.

This clonotype turned up a few times. The chain has TRBV19 and TRBJ2-7, with TRBD2 identical over 11 bases. Germline trimming cut 3 bases from V and 2 bases from J; bases unmatched to any gene: 3. The CDR3 spans 15 residues. Per germline, CDR1 LNHDA and CDR2 SQIVND (reference sequence). CDR3 amino acids: CASSMDSGRAYEQYF. The CDR3 region has the DNA TGTGCCAGTAGTATGGATAGCGGGAGGGCCTACGAGCAGTACTTC.

This clonotype was seen ten or more times. J is TRBJ1-1 and V is TRBV7-9, with D tentatively TRBD1 (5 bases). The CDR3 runs to 11 residues. The germline V gene has CDR1 SEHNR and CDR2 FQNEAQ (reference sequence). V lost 7 bases to trimming and J lost 5 bases, with 8 bases between them. The CDR3 is CASTQGTEAFF. In nucleotides, the CDR3 is TGTGCCAGCACCCAGGGTACTGAAGCTTTCTTT.

With regard to this clonotype: No conserved phenylalanine or tryptophan is present at the end of the CDR3, so a read error is the likely explanation. No DNA is shown, since the ends of the CDR3 on it are uncertain; the CDR3 is the one TCRdb lists. This chain connects TRBV28 to TRBJ1-1; TRBD1 was called by the table and not checked on the DNA. Including both end residues, the CDR3 is 15 amino acids long. Germline assignment: CDR1 MDHEN and CDR2 SYDVKM. CDR3 sequence reads: CASSFGVQGNTEALS.

Worth noting for this clonotype: This may come from a read error, since a much larger clone is one base off. The J gene is TRBJ2-4, the V gene TRBV5-1; TRBD1 matches 8 bases. This CDR3 comprises 20 residues. J was trimmed by 0 bases and V by 2 bases; bases with no gene match: 16. The germline gives CDR1 SGHRS, CDR2 YFSETQ. CDR3 amino acids: CASSLFRDRTYNLAKNIQYF. CDR3 DNA sequence: TGCGCCAGCAGCTTATTTAGGGACAGGACCTATAACCTAGCCAAAAACATTCAGTACTTC.

This clonotype showed up many times. The genes are TRBV7-9 and TRBJ1-5; TRBD1 is a possible D gene (6 bases). V gave up 4 bases and J gave up 1 base, with 8 bases separating them. CDR3 length: 14 residues. The germline gives CDR1 SEHNR, CDR2 FQNEAQ (reference sequence). CDR3 sequence (DNA): TGTGCCAGCAGCTACGGGGGCAGCAATCAGCCCCAGCATTTT. This encodes CASSYGGSNQPQHF.

On this clonotype itself: This may come from a read error, since a much larger clone is one base off. The genes are TRBV28 and TRBJ1-4; 7 positions match TRBD1. With 5 bases clipped from V and 8 bases from J, the junction kept 14 bases outside the gene matches. Germline-derived CDR1 and CDR2 are MDHEN and SYDVKM. The CDR3 has 16 residues. The CDR3 DNA sequence: TGTGCCAGCAGTGGGGGACAGTTGCGGAGGTGGGAAAAACTGTTTTTT. This codes for CASSGGQLRRWEKLFF.

This clonotype was counted a few times. CDR3 protein: CASSLGAGANVLTF. The CDR3 DNA reads TGTGCCAGCAGCTTAGGAGCCGGGGCCAACGTCCTGACTTTC. The genes are TRBV13 and TRBJ2-6, with unresolved D. The germline V gene encodes CDR1 PRHDT and CDR2 FYEKMQ (reference sequence). Trimming took 0 bases from V and 4 from J, leaving 4 bases between them. This CDR3 is 14 amino acids long.

The genes are TRBV20-1 and TRBJ2-7; the D is unclear. Germline V gene lookup returns CDR1 DFQATT and CDR2 SNEGSKA (reference sequence). Deletions cut 6 bases from V and 3 bases from J, with 15 bases between. This CDR3 has 13 amino acids. The CDR3 protein is CSAQFVVYYEQYF. In DNA, the CDR3 is TGCAGTGCGCAGTTCGTGGTCTACTACGAGCAGTACTTC.

The V call is TRBV5-3, the J call TRBJ2-1; 11 bases align to TRBD2. TRBV5-3 counts as an open reading frame of uncertain function. Germline trimming cut 8 bases from V and 14 bases from J; bases unmatched to any gene: 15. CDR3 size: 14 residues. CDR3 coding DNA: TGTGCCAGCGGCTTGGATCTAGCGGGGGGAGCGGAGTTCTTC. Its protein product is CASGLDLAGGAEFF.

The chain employs TRBV13 and TRBJ1-5; D remains unclear. Trimming shortened V by 7 bases and J by 6 bases, and 10 bases separated the two germline ends. Looked up from germline, CDR1 is PRHDT and CDR2 is FYEKMQ (reference sequence). This CDR3 comprises 12 residues. In nucleotides, the CDR3 is TGTGCCAGCACCAATCGGGGTCAGCCCCAGCATTTT. This gives the protein CASTNRGQPQHF.